This T cell receptor (beta chain) was obtained from a study of Tregs in tolerant kidney transplant recipients. The CDR3 length is 13 residues. V shed 3 bases and J shed 0 bases, with 4 bases lying between them. The germline gives CDR1 SGHRS, CDR2 YFSETQ. Notes on this clone: Its target is not known.

The repertoire was sequenced with immunoSEQ multiplex PCR; TCRdb's copy has only in-frame clones and lacks some. The sample lists about 110,000 clones, 90% seen once, with roughly 0.31% in the top ten. Study-wide points: Some patients' samples used different primers over time, so nucleotide sequences weren't comparable.

The source is a human donor who received a combined kidney and bone marrow transplant. The chain employs TRBV5-1 and TRBJ1-3; D remains unclear. The specimen comprised CD4+ T cells from blood, sampled before the transplant. This chain's CDR3 is CASSSYSGNTIYF. The DNA of the CDR3 is TGCGCCAGCAGCTCCTACTCTGGAAACACCATATATTTT.